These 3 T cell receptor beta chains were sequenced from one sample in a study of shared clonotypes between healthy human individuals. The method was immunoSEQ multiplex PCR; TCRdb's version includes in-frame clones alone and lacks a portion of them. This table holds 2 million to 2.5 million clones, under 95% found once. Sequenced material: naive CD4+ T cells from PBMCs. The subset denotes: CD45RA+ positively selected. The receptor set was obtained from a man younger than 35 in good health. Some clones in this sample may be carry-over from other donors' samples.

The CDR3 here is CASSQAGSKETQYF. The CDR3 DNA is TGTGCCAGCAGCCAAGCTGGGAGTAAGGAGACCCAGTACTTC. The V call is TRBV4-2, the J call TRBJ2-5; D is possibly TRBD2 (5 bases). The CDR3 runs to 14 residues. Trimming left V 1 base short and J 5 bases short, with 11 bases between. The germline V gene encodes CDR1 LGHNA and CDR2 YNFKEQ.

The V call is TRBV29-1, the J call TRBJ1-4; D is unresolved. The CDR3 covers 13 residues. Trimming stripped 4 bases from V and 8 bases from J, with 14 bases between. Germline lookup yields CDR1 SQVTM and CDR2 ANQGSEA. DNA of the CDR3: TGCAGCGTTGGGCCCGGGGAAGGAGAAAAACTGTTTTTT. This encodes CSVGPGEGEKLFF.

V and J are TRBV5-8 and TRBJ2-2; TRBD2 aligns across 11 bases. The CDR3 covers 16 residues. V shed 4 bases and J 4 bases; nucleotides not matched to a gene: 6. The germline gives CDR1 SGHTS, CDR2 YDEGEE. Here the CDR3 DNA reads TGTGCCAGCAGCGGGGGGACTAGCGGAGGCACCGGGGAGCTGTTTTTT. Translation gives CASSGGTSGGTGELFF.